This T cell receptor (beta chain) comes out of a study of cytomegalovirus exposure and HLA in healthy donors. Study conclusions and caveats: Common viral pathogens were later found to be apparently linked to several of the most significant clusters. A missense DCLRE1C variant was associated with V- and J-gene trimming of TCR beta chains in a later analysis, and an independent cohort replicated the association.

A multiplex PCR was run with 60 Vbeta primers and 13 Jbeta primers. The method was immunoSEQ multiplex PCR; TCRdb's version includes in-frame clones alone and lacks a portion of them. Its table lists fewer than 85,000 clones. As regards this clone: Its specificity is unknown.

The sequenced material came from PBMCs. The TCR sequence derives from a man younger than 40 in good health and CMV-seronegative.

CDR3 DNA sequence: TGTGCCAGCAGCCCCCGGGGTAGCGGGAGGGCCTCTGAGCAGTTCTTC. Protein: CASSPRGSGRASEQFF. The genes are TRBV9 and TRBJ2-1; 11 nucleotides match TRBD2. The CDR3 is 16 amino acids. With V trimmed by 4 bases and J by 9 bases, 12 bases remained unmatched. CDR1 is SGDLS, CDR2 YYNGEE, per germline.